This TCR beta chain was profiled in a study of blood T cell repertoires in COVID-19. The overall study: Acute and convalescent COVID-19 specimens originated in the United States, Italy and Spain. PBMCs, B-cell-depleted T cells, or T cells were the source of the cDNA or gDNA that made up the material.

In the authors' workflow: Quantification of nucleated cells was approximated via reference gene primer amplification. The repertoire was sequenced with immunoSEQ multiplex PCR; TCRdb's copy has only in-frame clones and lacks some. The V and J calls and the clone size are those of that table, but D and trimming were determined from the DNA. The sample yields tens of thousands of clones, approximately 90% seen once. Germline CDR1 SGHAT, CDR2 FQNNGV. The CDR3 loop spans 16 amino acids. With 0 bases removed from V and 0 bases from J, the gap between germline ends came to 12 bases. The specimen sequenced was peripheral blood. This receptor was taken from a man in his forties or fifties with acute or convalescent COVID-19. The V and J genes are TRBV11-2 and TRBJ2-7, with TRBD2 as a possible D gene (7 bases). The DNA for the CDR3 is TGTGCCAGCAGCTTAGATTGGGGGGGCACCTCCTACGAGCAGTACTTC. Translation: CASSLDWGGTSYEQYF.